The source of this TCR beta chain is a study of STAT5B mutations in CD4+ large granular lymphocyte leukemia. Whole-study context: Among healthy donors, a particular HLA allele went with more CDR3 'QG' motifs.

V was trimmed by 4 bases and J by 2 bases, leaving 11 bases between them. The CDR3 consists of 14 residues. Germline CDR1 MGHRA, CDR2 YSYEKL. The assay was immunoSEQ multiplex PCR, and TCRdb's table has in-frame clones only and misses some. The repertoire consists of 25,000 to 35,000 clones, with roughly 80% occurring once and the leading ten covering under 4.5%. Material: CD4+ T cells from blood buffy coats. This sequence was found in a human donor in good health. The rearrangement joins TRBV4-1 to TRBJ1-1, with TRBD1 as a possible D gene (6 bases). CDR3 amino acids: CASSRTQGNTEAFF. CDR3 nucleotide sequence: TGCGCCAGCAGCCGCACACAGGGAAACACTGAAGCTTTCTTT.